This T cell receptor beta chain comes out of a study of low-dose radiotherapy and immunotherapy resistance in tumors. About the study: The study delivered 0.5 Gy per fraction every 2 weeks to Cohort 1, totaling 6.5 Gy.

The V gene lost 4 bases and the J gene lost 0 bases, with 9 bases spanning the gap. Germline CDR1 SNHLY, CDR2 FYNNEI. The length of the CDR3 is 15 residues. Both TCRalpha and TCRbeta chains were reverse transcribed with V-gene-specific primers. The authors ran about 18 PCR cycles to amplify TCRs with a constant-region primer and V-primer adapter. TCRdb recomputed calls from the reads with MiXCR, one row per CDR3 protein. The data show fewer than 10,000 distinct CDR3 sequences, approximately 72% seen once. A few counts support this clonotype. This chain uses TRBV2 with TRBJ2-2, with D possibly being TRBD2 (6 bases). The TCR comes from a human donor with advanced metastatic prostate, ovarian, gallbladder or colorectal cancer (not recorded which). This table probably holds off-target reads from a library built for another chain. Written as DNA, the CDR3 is TGTGCCAGCAGTGTCCTAGCGTCGAACACCGGGGAGCTGTTTTTT. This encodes CASSVLASNTGELFF. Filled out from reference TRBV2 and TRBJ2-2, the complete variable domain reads EPEVTQTPSHQVTQMGQEVILRCVPISNHLYFYWYRQILGQKVEFLVSFYNNEISEKSEIFDDQFSVERPDGSNFTLKIRSTKLEDSAMYFCASSVLASNTGELFFGEGSRLTVL.